The TCR beta chain described here comes from a study of Ad26.COV2.S vaccination and SARS-CoV-2 variants. Turning to the study itself: By the intramuscular route, Ad26.COV2.S was given once, or twice 56 days apart. The study's findings and limits: Compared with placebo recipients, vaccine recipients had higher spike-specific TCR breadth. Substantial post-vaccination breadth of spike-specific CD8+ and CD4+ T cell responses was reported. For non-spike TCRs, breadth in vaccine recipients resembled that in placebo recipients.

In germline, CDR1 is MNHEY, CDR2 SMNVEV (reference sequence). The CDR3 contains 15 residues. Trimming took off 7 bases at V and 3 bases at J, with 16 bases between the two ends. Generated by immunoSEQ multiplex PCR, the TCRdb table keeps only in-frame clones and is missing some. The data hold 400,000 to 450,000 clones, with 80% to 95% observed a single time. Sample treatment: 19 received Ad26.COV2.S at low or high dose, single or two shots; about 5 received placebo; per-sample allocation not given. Day 63 after the first vaccine or placebo injection was the time point for sampling. Concerning this clone itself: Its antigen is not known.

The clonotype originates from a person between 18 and 65 years old who received the Ad26.COV2.S COVID-19 vaccine or a placebo. The input for sequencing was peripheral blood, taken in a trial of Ad26.COV2.S vaccine versus placebo. The V call is TRBV27, the J call TRBJ2-1; possibly TRBD2 for D (7 bases). CDR3 in amino acids: CASTPRGGGYNEQFF. The CDR3, as DNA: TGTGCCAGCACCCCGAGGGGAGGGGGCTACAATGAGCAGTTCTTC.